One and the same sample provided the 29 T cell receptor beta chains below, sequenced in a study of blood T cell repertoires in COVID-19. Repertoires were generated with immunoSEQ multiplex PCR, while TCRdb's copy carries only in-frame clones and drops some. The sample lists about 200,000 clones, approximately 90% seen once, with about 0.54% in the top ten. Sequenced input: peripheral blood. The source is a man aged 50 to 59 with acute or convalescent COVID-19.

The chain uses TRBV28 and TRBJ1-6; 10 bases are shared with TRBD1. The CDR3 sequence is 15 residues long. Germline V gene sequence: CDR1 MDHEN, CDR2 SYDVKM. With V trimmed by 3 bases and J by 9 bases, 5 bases remained unmatched. The CDR3 region has the DNA TGTGCCAGCAGTTTCCGGACAGGGGGGAGTTCACCCCTCCACTTT. Protein sequence: CASSFRTGGSSPLHF.

The J gene is TRBJ2-1, the V gene TRBV11-3; D possibly corresponds to TRBD1 (6 bases). The CDR3 is 14 residues long. Germline V gene sequence: CDR1 SGHNT, CDR2 YENEEA. Trimming stripped 1 base from V and 9 bases from J, with 13 bases between. CDR3 amino acids: CASSLGARGGEQFF. The CDR3 nucleotides read TGTGCCAGCAGCTTAGGGGCCAGGGGCGGTGAGCAGTTCTTC.

This clone has more than one count but fewer than ten. The chain couples TRBV14 to TRBJ1-2, with 7 bases lining up with TRBD1. V dropped 3 bases and J dropped 4; count of bases not matched to a gene: 5. Germline V CDR1 and CDR2: SGHDN, FVKESK. This CDR3 is 14 amino acids long. Here the CDR3 reads CASSHRQGPYGYTF. In DNA, the CDR3 is TGTGCCAGCAGCCACCGACAGGGACCCTATGGCTACACCTTC.

This sequence joins TRBV6-1 and TRBJ2-5; 9 bases are shared with TRBD1. The germline CDR1 and CDR2 sequences are MNHNS and SASEGT. The CDR3 length is 15 residues. Germline trimming cut 3 bases from V and 7 bases from J; bases unmatched to any gene: 9. The CDR3: CASSERDRVFGTQYF. CDR3 sequence (DNA): TGTGCCAGCAGTGAGAGGGACAGGGTTTTTGGGACCCAGTACTTC.

The chain employs TRBV6-5 and TRBJ1-2; TRBD1 is a possible D gene (6 bases). Germline V lookup: CDR1 MNHEY, CDR2 SVGAGI. The CDR3 is 14 amino acids. Between the trimmed V and J ends, which lost 6 bases and 2 bases, there was a span of 13 bases. The CDR3, as DNA: TGTGCCAGCAGAATGCCTGGACAGAACTATGGCTACACCTTC. It yields the protein CASRMPGQNYGYTF.

The chain links TRBV6-2 or TRBV6-3 to TRBJ1-5; TRBD1 aligns across 11 bases. Looked up from germline, CDR1 is MNHEY and CDR2 is SVGEGT. This CDR3 has 15 amino acids. The junction had 5 bases not matched to a gene; V was cut back by 4 bases and J by 6 bases. CDR3 in amino acids: CASSWGTGGFQPQHF. The CDR3 bases are TGTGCCAGCAGTTGGGGGACAGGGGGGTTTCAGCCCCAGCATTTT.

This sequence joins TRBV21-1 and TRBJ2-1; the table calls TRBD2, which could not be checked here. TRBV21-1 has pseudogene status. The length of the CDR3 is 16 residues. This CDR3 reads CASSTPGDNKRNEQFF. CDR3 in DNA: TGTGCCAGCAGCACCCCGGGGGATAATAAACGGAATGAGCAGTTCTTC.

The chain couples TRBV7-8 to TRBJ1-1; D not certain. The CDR3 length is 13 residues. Deletions cut 2 bases from V and 10 bases from J, with 14 bases between. The germline CDR1 and CDR2 sequences are SGHVS and FQNEAQ. This chain's CDR3 is CASSLTGVGLAFF. CDR3 bases: TGTGCCAGCAGCTTAACCGGGGTCGGGTTAGCTTTCTTT.

The V gene is TRBV30, the J gene TRBJ2-1; 9 bases fit TRBD1. After removal of 2 bases from V and 9 bases from J, the junction contained 11 bases not matched to a gene. Per germline, CDR1 GTSNPN and CDR2 SVGIG (reference sequence). This CDR3 contains 15 residues. DNA of the CDR3: TGTGCCTGGAGTTCCGGGACAGGGTTGAAGTCTGAGCAGTTCTTC. Translating it yields CAWSSGTGLKSEQFF.

This sequence joins TRBV3-1 (or the pseudogene TRBV3-2) and TRBJ2-3; D is ambiguous. CDR1 is LGHDT, CDR2 YNNKEL, per germline (reference sequence). The CDR3 runs 14 residues. V was cut by 1 base and J by 8 bases, with 13 bases left in between. The CDR3 sequence: CASSQGALLGTQYF. The CDR3 nucleotides are TGTGCCAGCAGCCAAGGGGCCTTACTTGGTACGCAGTATTTT.

The chain recombines TRBV27 with TRBJ1-6, with 7 bases matching TRBD1. J gave up 12 bases and V 3 bases, and 8 bases lay outside the gene matches. The germline V gene has CDR1 MNHEY and CDR2 SMNVEV (reference sequence). The CDR3 runs to 14 residues. The CDR3 nucleotides are TGTGCCAGCAGTTTCGAGACAGGGATGGGACCCCTCCACTTT. It specifies CASSFETGMGPLHF.

In its sample, this clone was seen once. V usage is TRBV5-1 and J usage is TRBJ2-7; 9 nucleotides agree with TRBD1. Germline CDR1 reads SGHRS; CDR2 reads YFSETQ. The J segment lost 6 bases and the V segment lost 4 bases, leaving 8 bases of the junction unmatched. This CDR3 is 14 amino acids long. CDR3 sequence: CASSRTGTGSEQYF. The CDR3 bases are TGCGCCAGCAGCCGAACCGGGACAGGGAGCGAGCAGTACTTC.

The chain's CDR3 is CASSPGQGNSPLHF. The CDR3 nucleotides read TGCGCCAGCAGCCCGGGGCAGGGGAATTCACCCCTCCACTTT. The chain carries TRBV4-3 and TRBJ1-6; D might be TRBD1 (6 bases). Trimming took off 4 bases at V and 7 bases at J, with 11 bases between the two ends. This CDR3 contains 14 residues. From germline, CDR1 is LGHNA and CDR2 YSLEER.

This clone came up once. The genes are TRBV12-3 or TRBV12-4 and TRBJ1-1, with D tentatively TRBD1 (5 bases). The CDR3 runs to 12 residues. The germline V and J ends were trimmed by 5 bases and 2 bases, with 6 bases remaining between them. CDR3 sequence (DNA): TGTGCCAGCAGTAGGGGTAACACTGAAGCTTTCTTT. Translation: CASSRGNTEAFF.

The gene calls are TRBV5-8 and TRBJ2-7; 9 bases match TRBD2. Germline V gives CDR1 SGHTS, CDR2 YDEGEE. The CDR3 runs to 15 residues. J was trimmed by 1 base and V by 0 bases; bases with no gene match: 2. CDR3 sequence (DNA): TGTGCCAGCAGCTTGGGGCTAGCGGGATCCTACGAGCAGTACTTC. Translating it yields CASSLGLAGSYEQYF.

This chain connects TRBV7-3 to TRBJ2-3; 9 bases align to TRBD2. Trimming removed 5 bases from V and 4 bases from J; junction bases left unmatched: 7. CDR3 length: 15 amino acids. The V gene's germline CDR1 is SGHTA and CDR2 FQGTGA. This chain's CDR3 is CASSRSGGFSDTQYF. The CDR3 DNA follows: TGTGCCAGCAGCAGAAGCGGGGGGTTCTCAGATACGCAGTATTTT.

This chain joins TRBV2 and TRBJ1-2; D gene unclear. The CDR3 is 16 amino acids. Germline loops: CDR1 SNHLY, CDR2 FYNNEI. Trimming stripped 3 bases from V and 8 bases from J, with 22 bases between. The DNA for the CDR3 is TGTGCCAGCAGTGAGTCGACGGGAAGCATCGCTCGCGGCTACACCTTC. Translated, it gives CASSESTGSIARGYTF.

V gene TRBV9 combines with J gene TRBJ2-1, with 7 bases matching TRBD2. This CDR3 is 17 amino acids long. Germline V gene lookup returns CDR1 SGDLS and CDR2 YYNGEE. The junction had 9 bases not matched to a gene; V was cut back by 0 bases and J by 3 bases. This CDR3 reads CASSVGAGGRFYNEQFF. DNA of the CDR3: TGTGCCAGCAGCGTAGGGGCTGGCGGGAGATTCTACAATGAGCAGTTCTTC.

The chain recombines TRBV20-1 with TRBJ1-1; D is perhaps TRBD1 (5 bases). Germline V gives CDR1 DFQATT, CDR2 SNEGSKA (reference sequence). CDR3 size: 11 residues. V shed 1 base and J shed 6 bases, with 6 bases lying between them. The CDR3 DNA reads as TGCAGTGCTAGAGGGGGGGCTGAAGCTTTCTTT. It encodes CSARGGAEAFF.

To note about this clone: At one of its ends the junction is not consistent with the germline gene, which may arise from a read error. V and J are TRBV4-3 and TRBJ2-4; tentative D call: TRBD2 (5 bases). The CDR3 totals 12 residues. From germline, CDR1 is LGHNA and CDR2 YSLEER. The CDR3 protein is CASSQGGGYLHF. The CDR3 bases are TGCGCCAGCAGCCAAGGAGGAGGTTACCTGCACTTC.

The chain joins TRBV28 to TRBJ2-1; D ambiguous. The CDR3 contains 15 residues. V dropped 7 bases and J dropped 3 bases, with 16 bases sitting between them. Germline CDR1 reads MDHEN; CDR2 reads SYDVKM. The CDR3 region is CASNAVEYLYNEQFF. The CDR3, as DNA: TGTGCCAGCAACGCCGTAGAGTATCTCTACAATGAGCAGTTCTTC.

The chain links TRBV10-1 to TRBJ2-5; TRBD1 agrees at 10 bases. This CDR3 contains 14 residues. Germline assignment: CDR1 WNHNN and CDR2 SYGVQD (reference sequence). The junction had 6 bases not matched to a gene; V was cut back by 10 bases and J by 1 base. DNA for the CDR3: TGCGCCAACAACTGGACAGGGGGCCAAGAGACCCAGTACTTC. It codes for CANNWTGGQETQYF.

The genes are TRBV13 and TRBJ1-2; no clear D gene. The CDR3 is 14 residues long. The ends were cut back, 1 base at V and 0 bases at J, with 6 bases in the middle. CDR1 is PRHDT and CDR2 is FYEKMQ in the germline V gene (reference sequence). The CDR3 loop reads CASSLVISNYGYTF. In nucleotides, the CDR3 is TGTGCCAGCAGCTTAGTTATTTCTAACTATGGCTACACCTTC.

The rearrangement links TRBV2 to TRBJ2-1; 13 bases are shared with TRBD2. V shed 4 bases and J 12 bases; nucleotides not matched to a gene: 12. Per the germline V gene, CDR1 is SNHLY and CDR2 is FYNNEI. The CDR3 extends over 16 amino acids. CDR3 region: CASSGTSGSHVGPQFF. CDR3 nucleotides: TGTGCCAGCAGTGGGACTAGCGGGAGCCACGTCGGTCCGCAGTTCTTC. The complete variable domain, with remaining parts taken from reference TRBV2 and TRBJ2-1, reads EPEVTQTPSHQVTQMGQEVILRCVPISNHLYFYWYRQILGQKVEFLVSFYNNEISEKSEIFDDQFSVERPDGSNFTLKIRSTKLEDSAMYFCASSGTSGSHVGPQFFGPGTRLTVL.

This clone was detected only once. This chain joins TRBV2 and TRBJ2-2; D remains unclear. V dropped 7 bases and J dropped 3 bases, with 6 bases sitting between them. CDR1 SNHLY and CDR2 FYNNEI come from the germline V gene. CDR3 length: 12 residues. The CDR3 nucleotides are TGTGCCAGCAACTCTGACACCGGGGAGCTGTTTTTT. It codes for CASNSDTGELFF.

J is TRBJ2-2 and V is TRBV29-1; 11 bases match TRBD1. The V gene end was trimmed by 6 bases and the J gene end by 5 bases; junction bases not matched to a gene: 5. This CDR3 comprises 14 residues. Per germline, CDR1 SQVTM and CDR2 ANQGSEA. The CDR3 protein is CSVRDRGITGELFF. The CDR3 nucleotides read TGCAGCGTACGGGACAGGGGGATAACCGGGGAGCTGTTTTTT.

The chain has TRBV3-1 (or the pseudogene TRBV3-2) and TRBJ2-3; TRBD2 is a possible D gene (5 bases). V was cut by 4 bases and J by 0 bases, with 14 bases left in between. The germline V gene encodes CDR1 LGHDT and CDR2 YNNKEL (reference sequence). The CDR3 runs 16 residues. The DNA for the CDR3 is TGTGCCAGCAGCCGTTCCCCGGGGTGGAGCACAGATACGCAGTATTTT. Amino acids: CASSRSPGWSTDTQYF.

This sequence joins TRBV27 and TRBJ1-3; TRBD1 might be the D (5 bases). The V end lost 2 bases, the J end lost 4 bases, and 9 bases lay between the germline ends. Germline CDR1 reads MNHEY; CDR2 reads SMNVEV (reference sequence). The CDR3 length is 14 residues. The CDR3 nucleotides read TGTGCCAGCAGTTTAAGGGGATCCGGAAACACCATATATTTT. Protein: CASSLRGSGNTIYF.

The rearrangement joins TRBV24-1 to TRBJ2-2; 8 bases fit TRBD2. Trimming removed 9 bases from V and 6 bases from J; junction bases left unmatched: 5. Germline CDR1 reads KGHDR; CDR2 reads SFDVKD. This CDR3 contains 13 residues. CDR3 amino acids: CATAGRASGELFF. The CDR3 bases are TGTGCCACCGCCGGGAGGGCCTCCGGGGAGCTGTTTTTT.